Listed below are T cell receptor beta chains from one sample, sequenced in a study of T cells after posttransplantation cyclophosphamide. TCRdb's table, derived via immunoSEQ multiplex PCR, lists solely in-frame clones and lacks some. The profile shows more than 3,500 clones, roughly three quarters of them singletons. Sequenced: memory CD8+ T cells sorted from blood. These receptors were taken from a man between 50 and 59 years old. CDR3s include the opening cysteine and the closing phenylalanine or tryptophan. D genes are given only for firm matches. The size of a clone is reported for some rows only, either as once, few or many, or as a class for expanded clones.

v_gene	abundance	j_gene	d_gene	CDR3aa	CDR3nt
TRBV2	.	TRBJ1-2	.	CASSGGANYGYTF	TGTGCCAGCAGTGGGGGAGCTAACTATGGCTACACCTTC
TRBV7-3	.	TRBJ2-1	TRBD2	CASSVSGGYNEQFF	TGTGCCAGCAGCGTTAGCGGGGGGTACAATGAGCAGTTCTTC
TRBV5-8	.	TRBJ1-1	.	CASSLWRMNTEAFF	TGTGCCAGCAGCTTGTGGAGAATGAACACTGAAGCTTTCTTT
TRBV2	medium-sized	TRBJ2-1	.	CASSKTGDYNEQFF	TGTGCCAGCAGTAAGACGGGGGACTACAATGAGCAGTTCTTC
TRBV30	.	TRBJ2-7	TRBD2	CAWSLGLGYEQYF	TGTGCCTGGAGTCTCGGACTAGGCTACGAGCAGTACTTC
TRBV7-9	few	TRBJ1-4	.	CASSSPGGNEKLFF	TGTGCCAGCAGCTCCCCCGGGGGTAATGAAAAACTGTTTTTT
TRBV10-3	.	TRBJ2-1	TRBD2	CAISESTAGGPGNEQFF	TGTGCCATCAGTGAGTCGACGGCGGGAGGGCCTGGAAATGAGCAGTTCTTC
TRBV5-4	once	TRBJ2-7	TRBD1	CATQRGTGTNSYEQYF	TGTGCCACCCAGAGGGGGACAGGCACGAACTCCTACGAGCAGTACTTC
TRBV28	.	TRBJ1-5	.	CASKNMGTGGNQPQHF	TGTGCCAGCAAGAATATGGGAACAGGCGGCAATCAGCCCCAGCATTTT
TRBV5-4	.	TRBJ2-7	TRBD2	CASSFLGGGHEQYF	TGTGCCAGCAGCTTTCTGGGGGGAGGGCACGAGCAGTACTTC
TRBV19	few	TRBJ2-2	TRBD2	CASSILAGTGELFF	TGTGCCAGTAGTATTCTAGCGGGCACCGGGGAGCTGTTTTTT
TRBV4-3	.	TRBJ2-2	.	CASSHPSEGGAAGELFF	TGCGCCAGCAGCCACCCTTCGGAGGGGGGGGCCGCCGGGGAGCTGTTTTTT
TRBV4-1	.	TRBJ2-7	TRBD2	CASSQDAASGIYEQYF	TGCGCCAGCAGCCAAGATGCCGCTAGCGGAATTTACGAGCAGTACTTC
TRBV9	.	TRBJ2-1	TRBD2	CASGVVGGASGNNEQFF	TGTGCCAGCGGCGTAGTTGGGGGGGCTAGCGGGAACAATGAGCAGTTCTTC
TRBV11-1	.	TRBJ2-2	TRBD1	CASSLGQGVTGELFF	TGTGCCAGCAGCTTAGGACAGGGGGTCACCGGGGAGCTGTTTTTT